Listed here are 17 T cell receptor beta chains from one sample, sequenced in a study of blood T cell repertoires in COVID-19. The repertoire was sequenced with immunoSEQ multiplex PCR; TCRdb's copy has only in-frame clones and lacks some. The table has 150,000 to 200,000 clones, approximately 85% seen once. The sequenced sample was peripheral blood. These receptors originate from a man aged 80 or over with COVID-19, enrolled during active disease.

The rearrangement uses TRBV5-1 and TRBJ1-4; no clear D. CDR1 SGHRS and CDR2 YFSETQ come from the germline V gene. This CDR3 comprises 13 residues. Trimming removed 4 bases at V and 0 bases at J, with 4 bases between. This chain's CDR3 is CASSSTTNEKLFF. In nucleotides, the CDR3 is TGCGCCAGCAGCAGCACAACTAATGAAAAACTGTTTTTT.

This chain joins TRBV4-1 and TRBJ2-1; 10 nucleotides match TRBD2. The CDR3 sequence is 19 residues long. Trimming removed 2 bases from V and 4 bases from J; junction bases left unmatched: 14. From germline, CDR1 is MGHRA and CDR2 YSYEKL. The CDR3 region is CASSQPRDSGGPLYNEQFF. CDR3 nucleotides: TGCGCCAGCAGCCAACCACGAGATAGCGGGGGGCCCTTATACAATGAGCAGTTCTTC.

V gene TRBV6-5 combines with J gene TRBJ1-2; perhaps TRBD1 as D (6 bases). Trimming cost V 0 bases and J 8 bases, with 16 bases left between them. The CDR3 has 15 amino acids. Germline V gene sequence: CDR1 MNHEY, CDR2 SVGAGI. CDR3 amino acids: CASSYSGLQGSGYTF. The DNA of the CDR3 is TGTGCCAGCAGTTACTCGGGCTTACAGGGTTCGGGCTACACCTTC.

The sample holds a few counts of this clone. The genes are TRBV5-4 and TRBJ1-1; D is uncertain. V lost 4 bases, J lost 1 base, and 11 bases lay in between. This CDR3 has 14 amino acids. Germline CDR1 and CDR2: SGHNT and YYREEE (reference sequence). CDR3 sequence (DNA): TGTGCCAGCAGCCTGAGGGCGGGGAACACTGAAGCTTTCTTT. Its protein is CASSLRAGNTEAFF.

This chain uses TRBV5-1 with TRBJ2-7; 12 nucleotides agree with TRBD2. The CDR3 has 14 amino acids. Germline loops: CDR1 SGHRS, CDR2 YFSETQ. V was clipped by 3 bases and J by 6 bases; unmatched bases: 4. In DNA, the CDR3 is TGCGCCAGCAGCTCCGGACTAGCGGGGCGCGAGCAGTACTTC. Its protein product is CASSSGLAGREQYF.

The chain is built from TRBV12-3 or TRBV12-4 and TRBJ1-1; TRBD1 aligns across 8 bases. V gave up 5 bases and J gave up 4 bases; unmatched junction bases: 3. CDR3 size: 13 residues. The CDR3 is CASSHGQGTEAFF. CDR3 in DNA: TGTGCCAGCAGTCACGGACAGGGCACTGAAGCTTTCTTT.

The chain joins TRBV19 to TRBJ1-4; D is uncertain. Germline loops: CDR1 LNHDA, CDR2 SQIVND (reference sequence). The CDR3 extends over 14 amino acids. V gave up 5 bases and J gave up 0 bases, with 7 bases separating them. In nucleotides, the CDR3 is TGTGCCAGTAGTGAGATAGCAACTAATGAAAAACTGTTTTTT. As protein: CASSEIATNEKLFF.

The rearrangement links TRBV5-4 to TRBJ1-1; 9 bases line up with TRBD1. V dropped 3 bases and J dropped 4; count of bases not matched to a gene: 7. The CDR3 has 15 amino acids. CDR1 and CDR2 (germline): SGHNT, YYREEE (reference sequence). CDR3 in DNA: TGTGCCAGCAGCTCGGCGGGACAGGGAGGCACTGAAGCTTTCTTT. This encodes CASSSAGQGGTEAFF.

The chain combines TRBV14 with TRBJ2-2; D perhaps matches TRBD1 (6 bases). The germline gives CDR1 SGHDN, CDR2 FVKESK. This CDR3 is built from 14 residues. Trimming took 3 bases from V and 4 from J, leaving 9 bases between them. Here the CDR3 reads CASSHQGRTGELFF. In DNA form, the CDR3 reads TGTGCCAGCAGCCACCAGGGGCGCACCGGGGAGCTGTTTTTT.

This clone was observed a handful of times. The chain has TRBV7-9 and TRBJ1-6; D unresolved. Germline V gene data show CDR1 as SEHNR and CDR2 as FQNEAQ (reference sequence). CDR3 size: 15 residues. V gave up 1 base and J gave up 7 bases, with 11 bases separating them. The CDR3 region is CASSLESGGNSPLHF. The CDR3 DNA sequence: TGTGCCAGCAGCTTAGAAAGTGGAGGGAATTCACCCCTCCACTTT.

This clone was recorded only once. The chain carries TRBV7-2 and TRBJ1-5, with a tentative D call TRBD1 (5 bases). The germline V and J ends were trimmed by 3 bases and 7 bases, with 10 bases remaining between them. Germline CDR1 and CDR2: SGHTA and FQGNSA. This CDR3 spans 13 amino acids. The CDR3 bases are TGTGCCAGCAGCTTTTCGGGGGTCCAGCCCCAGCATTTT. It codes for CASSFSGVQPQHF.

The chain joins TRBV7-9 to TRBJ1-1; no firm D call. This CDR3 comprises 13 residues. V dropped 3 bases and J dropped 1 base, with 6 bases sitting between them. Germline V CDR1 and CDR2: SEHNR, FQNEAQ (reference sequence). CDR3 amino acids: CASSFEGNTEAFF. CDR3 sequence (DNA): TGTGCCAGCAGCTTTGAGGGGAACACTGAAGCTTTCTTT.

This chain connects TRBV2 to TRBJ2-2; no definite D call. Looked up from germline, CDR1 is SNHLY and CDR2 is FYNNEI. CDR3 length equals 14 residues. The V and J ends lost 7 bases and 4 bases respectively, with 13 bases between them. The CDR3 sequence is CASTGPSGTGELFF. CDR3 sequence (DNA): TGTGCCAGCACTGGCCCCTCGGGCACCGGGGAGCTGTTTTTT.

The chain couples TRBV7-8 to TRBJ2-7; tentative D call: TRBD2 (7 bases). CDR1 is SGHVS, CDR2 FQNEAQ, per germline. This CDR3 region has 16 residues. The V and J ends lost 4 bases and 7 bases respectively, with 23 bases between them. The CDR3: CASSSARGAPSLEQYF. CDR3 DNA sequence: TGTGCCAGCAGCTCCGCTCGGGGGGCCCCCTCCTTGGAGCAGTACTTC. The complete variable domain, with remaining parts taken from reference TRBV7-8 and TRBJ2-7, reads GAGVSQSPRYKVAKRGQDVALRCDPISGHVSLFWYQQALGQGPEFLTYFQNEAQLDKSGLPSDRFFAERPEGSVSTLKIQRTQQEDSAVYLCASSSARGAPSLEQYFGPGTRLTVT.

V and J are TRBV7-2 and TRBJ1-3; 9 bases agree with TRBD1. The germline CDR1 and CDR2 sequences are SGHTA and FQGNSA. The CDR3 is 16 residues long. J was trimmed by 2 bases and V by 0 bases; bases with no gene match: 2. The CDR3 region has the DNA TGTGCCAGCAGCTTAGCGCACAGGGGGCCTGGAAACACCATATATTTT. It encodes CASSLAHRGPGNTIYF. Full variable domain (outside the CDR3, taken from reference TRBV7-2 and TRBJ1-3): GAGVSQSPSNKVTEKGKDVELRCDPISGHTALYWYRQSLGQGLEFLIYFQGNSAPDKSGLPSDRFSAERTGGSVSTLTIQRTQQEDSAVYLCASSLAHRGPGNTIYFGEGSWLTVV.

This chain links TRBV5-5 with TRBJ1-2; a possible D gene is TRBD1 (6 bases). Germline V gives CDR1 SGHKS, CDR2 YYEKEE (reference sequence). The CDR3 is 15 residues long. V lost 0 bases to trimming and J lost 4 bases, with 13 bases between them. The CDR3 loop reads CASSLAGGAGYGYTF. The DNA for the CDR3 is TGTGCCAGCAGCTTGGCCGGGGGGGCGGGCTATGGCTACACCTTC.

The genes are TRBV9 and TRBJ2-3, with TRBD2 identical over 8 bases. Germline CDR1 and CDR2: SGDLS and YYNGEE. This CDR3 contains 17 residues. The ends lost 0 bases at V and 0 bases at J; junction bases unmatched: 6. The CDR3 coding sequence is TGTGCCAGCAGCGTAGCGGGGGGGTCCTGGAGCACAGATACGCAGTATTTT. Its translation is CASSVAGGSWSTDTQYF.